Shown below are 8 T cell receptor beta chains from a single sample sequenced in a study of neurological immune-mediated disorders. As to time point: longitudinal time-point 2. TCRdb recomputed calls from the 5' RACE reads with MiXCR, one row per CDR3 protein. In the table there are around 90,000 distinct CDR3 sequences, roughly an eighth of which are singletons. Sequencing input: PBMCs. All receptors come from a female donor with HTLV-1-associated myelopathy (HAM/TSP).

This clonotype was seen many times. The chain carries TRBV12-3 or TRBV12-4 and TRBJ2-1; 12 positions match TRBD2. This CDR3 contains 15 residues. The J segment lost 6 bases and the V segment lost 7 bases, leaving 7 bases of the junction unmatched. The CDR3 nucleotides are TGTGCCAGCAACTTAGGACTAGCGGGGAGCAATGAGCAGTTCTTC. This codes for CASNLGLAGSNEQFF.

For this clonotype: A much bigger clone sits one base away, suggesting this may be a read error. V is TRBV28 and J is TRBJ2-5, with TRBD1 matching over 7 bases. V was pared by 3 bases and J by 4 bases, with 8 bases of the junction left unmatched. The V gene's germline CDR1 is MDHEN and CDR2 SYDVKM. The CDR3 is 15 residues long. CDR3 bases: TGTGCCAGCAGTTTCGCCAACAGGGGAGTAGAGACCCAGTACTTC. It is translated as CASSFANRGVETQYF.

Comment on this clonotype: Germline is not matched at one junction end, which may reflect a read error. V and J are TRBV12-3 or TRBV12-4 and TRBJ1-2; TRBD1 matches 8 bases. The CDR3 covers 12 residues. CDR3 DNA: TGTACCAGTAGCACAGGGGGATTTTGCTACACCTTC. This sequence encodes CTSSTGGFCYTF.

This clonotype was detected ten times or more. This chain joins TRBV9 and TRBJ2-1; no firm D call. Germline CDR1 is SGDLS and CDR2 is YYNGEE. Trimming took 0 bases from V and 0 from J, leaving 4 bases between them. This CDR3 is 14 amino acids long. The CDR3 here is CASSVVFSYNEQFF. In nucleotides, the CDR3 is TGTGCCAGCAGCGTAGTCTTCTCCTACAATGAGCAGTTCTTC.

This clonotype showed up many times. This rearrangement joins TRBV10-3 to TRBJ2-7, with D perhaps matching TRBD1 or TRBD2 (6 bases each). Trimming removed 10 bases at V and 6 bases at J, with 16 bases between. The CDR3 spans 12 residues. CDR1 is ENHRY and CDR2 is SYGVKD in the germline V gene. CDR3 in DNA: TGTGCCACCTATGGGCCGGGGGCCGAGCAGTACTTC. It specifies CATYGPGAEQYF.

This clonotype was counted many times. The chain is built from TRBV10-2 and TRBJ2-1; D not resolved. V was clipped by 3 bases and J by 4 bases, with 4 bases between them. This CDR3 spans 12 amino acids. Germline-derived CDR1 and CDR2 are WSHSY and SAAADI. The CDR3 DNA reads as TGCGCCAGCAGTGAACTTTACAATGAGCAGTTCTTC. As protein: CASSELYNEQFF.

In the case of this clonotype: A much larger clone lies a single base off, so this may be a read error. V and J are TRBV20-1 and TRBJ2-3; D might be TRBD2 (5 bases). The V gene's germline CDR1 is DFQATT and CDR2 SNEGSKA (reference sequence). Deletions cut 5 bases from V and 5 bases from J, with 20 bases between. CDR3 length equals 15 residues. CDR3 in amino acids: CSAPSRGLGKDTQYF. CDR3 DNA: TGCAGTGCTCCCTCTAGAGGACTCGGCAAAGATACGCAGTATTTT.

On this clonotype: This may arise from a read error, as a much more abundant clone is one base away. The chain combines TRBV4-1 with TRBJ2-2; D might be TRBD1 (6 bases). Germline V gene sequence: CDR1 MGHRA, CDR2 YSYEKL. This CDR3 region has 16 residues. This CDR3 reads CASIQDRNANTGELFF. The CDR3 DNA reads TGCGCCAGCATCCAAGACAGGAACGCGAACACCGGGGAGCTGTTTTTT.